This T cell receptor beta chain was recorded in a study of cytomegalovirus exposure and HLA in healthy donors. At the level of the study: Unique TCRs from HLA-typed donors, 70 million to 85 million of them, were held in an early data release. Study findings and constraints: Associated with HLA alleles at 0.05 false discovery rate in a later analysis were around 15,000 TCR beta sequences. Upon later analysis, TCR association rates were observed to vary by HLA locus, being highest for DRB1 and lowest for HLA-C.

About this clone: Its antigen remains unknown. A junction boundary mismatches the germline segment, possibly from a read error.

The germline V gene has CDR1 SGHNT and CDR2 YENEEA. The CDR3 sequence is 14 residues long. Primers: 60 Vbeta forward and 13 Jbeta reverse. The repertoire was sequenced with immunoSEQ multiplex PCR; TCRdb's copy has only in-frame clones and lacks some. The table shows about 110,000 clones, with 55% to 75% occurring only once. The donors, nominally healthy at sampling, likely had unrecorded immune exposures. This sequence originates from a man younger than 40 in good health and CMV-seropositive. Sequenced input: PBMCs. V is TRBV11-3 and J is TRBJ2-1, with 8 nucleotides matching TRBD1. CDR3 loop: CASSLGTGNNGQFF. The CDR3, as DNA: TGTGCCAGCAGCTTAGGGACAGGGAACAATGGGCAGTTCTTC.